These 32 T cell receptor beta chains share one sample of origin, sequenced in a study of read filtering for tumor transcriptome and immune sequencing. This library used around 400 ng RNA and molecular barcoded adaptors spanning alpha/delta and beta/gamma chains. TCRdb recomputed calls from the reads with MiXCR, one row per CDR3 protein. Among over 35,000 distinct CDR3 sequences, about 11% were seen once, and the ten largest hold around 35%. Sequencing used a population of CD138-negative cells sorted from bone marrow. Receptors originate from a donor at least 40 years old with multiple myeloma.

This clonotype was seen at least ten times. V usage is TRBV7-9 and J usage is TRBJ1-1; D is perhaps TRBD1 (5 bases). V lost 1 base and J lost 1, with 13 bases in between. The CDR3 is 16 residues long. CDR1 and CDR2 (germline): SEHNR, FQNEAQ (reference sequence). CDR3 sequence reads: CASSLEGPNPNTEAFF. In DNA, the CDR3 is TGTGCCAGCAGCTTAGAGGGGCCCAACCCGAACACTGAAGCTTTCTTT.

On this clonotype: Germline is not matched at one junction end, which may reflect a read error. The DNA for the CDR3 is TGTGCCAGCAGCTGGGACAGCACTGAAGCTCTCTTT. It encodes CASSWDSTEALF. The chain links TRBV28 to TRBJ1-1; 7 bases line up with TRBD1. The CDR3 length is 12 residues. Germline lookup yields CDR1 MDHEN and CDR2 SYDVKM.

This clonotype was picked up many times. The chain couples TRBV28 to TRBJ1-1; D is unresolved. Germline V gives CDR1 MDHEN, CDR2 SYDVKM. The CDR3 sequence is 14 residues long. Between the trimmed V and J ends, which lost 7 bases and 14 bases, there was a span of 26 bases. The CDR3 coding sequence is TGTGCCAGCACCTCCTTGGGCGTAGGGTTCCGTATCTTCTTT. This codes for CASTSLGVGFRIFF. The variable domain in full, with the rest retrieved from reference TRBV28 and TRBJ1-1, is DVKVTQSSRYLVKRTGEKVFLECVQDMDHENMFWYRQDPGLGLRLIYFSYDVKMKEKGDIPEGYSVSREKKERFSLILESASTNQTSMYLCASTSLGVGFRIFFGQGTRLTVV.

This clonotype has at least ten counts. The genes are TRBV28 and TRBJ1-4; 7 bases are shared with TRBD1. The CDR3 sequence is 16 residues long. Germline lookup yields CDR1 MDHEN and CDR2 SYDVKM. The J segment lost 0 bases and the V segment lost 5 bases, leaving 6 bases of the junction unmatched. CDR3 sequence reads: CASSPRTGSTNEKLFF. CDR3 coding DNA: TGTGCCAGCAGTCCCCGGACAGGATCAACTAATGAAAAACTGTTTTTT.

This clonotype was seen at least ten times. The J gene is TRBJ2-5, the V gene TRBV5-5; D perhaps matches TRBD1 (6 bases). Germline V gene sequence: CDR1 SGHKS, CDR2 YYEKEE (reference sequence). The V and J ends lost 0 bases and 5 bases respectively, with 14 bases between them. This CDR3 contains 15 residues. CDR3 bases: TGTGCCAGCAGCTTGGGACACAGGGATTCGGAGACCCAGTACTTC. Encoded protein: CASSLGHRDSETQYF.

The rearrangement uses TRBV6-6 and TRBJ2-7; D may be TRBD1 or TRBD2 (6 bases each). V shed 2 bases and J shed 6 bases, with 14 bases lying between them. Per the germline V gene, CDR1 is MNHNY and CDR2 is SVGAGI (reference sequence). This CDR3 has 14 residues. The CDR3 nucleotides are TGTGCCAGCAGTTACGGCCAGGGGAGGCCCGAGCAGTACTTC. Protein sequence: CASSYGQGRPEQYF.

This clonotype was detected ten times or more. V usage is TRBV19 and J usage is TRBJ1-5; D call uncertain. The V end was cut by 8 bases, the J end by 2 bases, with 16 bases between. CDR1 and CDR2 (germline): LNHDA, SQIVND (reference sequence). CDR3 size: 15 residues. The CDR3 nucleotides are TGTGCCAGTGCTACCCTGGACGGGGGCAATCAGCCCCAGCATTTT. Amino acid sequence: CASATLDGGNQPQHF.

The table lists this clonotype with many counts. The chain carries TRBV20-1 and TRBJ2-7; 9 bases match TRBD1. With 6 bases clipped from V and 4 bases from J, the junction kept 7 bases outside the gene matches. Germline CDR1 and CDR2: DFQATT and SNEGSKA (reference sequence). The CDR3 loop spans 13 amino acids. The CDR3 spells CSAEDRGMYEQYF. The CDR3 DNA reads TGCAGTGCAGAGGACAGGGGCATGTACGAGCAGTACTTC.

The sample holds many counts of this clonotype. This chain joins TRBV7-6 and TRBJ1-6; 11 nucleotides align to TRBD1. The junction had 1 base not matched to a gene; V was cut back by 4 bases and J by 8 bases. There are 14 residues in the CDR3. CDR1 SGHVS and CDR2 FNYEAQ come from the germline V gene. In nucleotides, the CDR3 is TGTGCCAGCAGCTGGGACAGGGGGGATTCACCCCTCCACTTT. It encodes CASSWDRGDSPLHF.

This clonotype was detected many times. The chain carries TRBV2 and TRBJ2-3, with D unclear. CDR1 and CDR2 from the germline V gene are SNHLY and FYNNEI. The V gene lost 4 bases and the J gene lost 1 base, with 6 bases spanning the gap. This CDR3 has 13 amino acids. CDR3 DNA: TGTGCCAGCAGTGGGACGGGCACAGATACGCAGTATTTT. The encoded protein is CASSGTGTDTQYF.

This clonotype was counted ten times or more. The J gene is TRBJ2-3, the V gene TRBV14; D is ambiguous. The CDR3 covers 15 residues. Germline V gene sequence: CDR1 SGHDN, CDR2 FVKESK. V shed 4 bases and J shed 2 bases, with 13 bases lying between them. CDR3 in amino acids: CASSRTGGFTDTQYF. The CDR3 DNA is TGTGCCAGCAGCCGTACCGGCGGCTTCACAGATACGCAGTATTTT.

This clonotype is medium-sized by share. The CDR3 is CASAATSGHEQYF. The CDR3 nucleotides read TGTGCCAGCGCTGCAACGTCGGGCCACGAGCAGTACTTC. The chain uses TRBV7-9 and TRBJ2-7; D is unclear. Germline V gene data show CDR1 as SEHNR and CDR2 as FQNEAQ (reference sequence). With 8 bases removed from V and 5 bases from J, the gap between germline ends came to 16 bases. The CDR3 is made up of 13 amino acids.

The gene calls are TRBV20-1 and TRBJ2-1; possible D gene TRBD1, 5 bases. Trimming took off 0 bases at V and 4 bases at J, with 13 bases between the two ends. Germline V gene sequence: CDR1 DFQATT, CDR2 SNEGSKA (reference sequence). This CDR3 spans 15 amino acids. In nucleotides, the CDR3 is TGCAGTGCTAGAGAAGGGGCAAAAAGTTACAATGAGCAGTTCTTC. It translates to CSAREGAKSYNEQFF.

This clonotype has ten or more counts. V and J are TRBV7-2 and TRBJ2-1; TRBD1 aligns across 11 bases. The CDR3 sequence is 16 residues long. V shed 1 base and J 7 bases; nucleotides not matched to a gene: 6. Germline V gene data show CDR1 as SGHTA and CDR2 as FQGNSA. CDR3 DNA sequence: TGTGCCAGCAGCTTAGTCCCGGACAGGGGGCCTAATGAGCAGTTCTTC. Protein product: CASSLVPDRGPNEQFF. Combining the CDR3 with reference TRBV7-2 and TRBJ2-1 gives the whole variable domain GAGVSQSPSNKVTEKGKDVELRCDPISGHTALYWYRQSLGQGLEFLIYFQGNSAPDKSGLPSDRFSAERTGGSVSTLTIQRTQQEDSAVYLCASSLVPDRGPNEQFFGPGTRLTVL.

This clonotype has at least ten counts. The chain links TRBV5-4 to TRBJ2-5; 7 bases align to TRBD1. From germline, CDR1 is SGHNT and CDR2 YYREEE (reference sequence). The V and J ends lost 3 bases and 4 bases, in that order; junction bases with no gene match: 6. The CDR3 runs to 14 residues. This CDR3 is CASSSRGGGETQYF. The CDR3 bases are TGTGCCAGCAGCTCCCGAGGGGGCGGAGAGACCCAGTACTTC.

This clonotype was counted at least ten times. The CDR3 spells CASSREETQYF. The CDR3 DNA follows: TGTGCCAGCAGCCGCGAAGAGACCCAGTACTTC. J is TRBJ2-5 and V is TRBV11-2; D remains ambiguous. This CDR3 spans 11 amino acids. Deletions cut 5 bases from V and 3 bases from J, with 4 bases between. The germline gives CDR1 SGHAT, CDR2 FQNNGV.

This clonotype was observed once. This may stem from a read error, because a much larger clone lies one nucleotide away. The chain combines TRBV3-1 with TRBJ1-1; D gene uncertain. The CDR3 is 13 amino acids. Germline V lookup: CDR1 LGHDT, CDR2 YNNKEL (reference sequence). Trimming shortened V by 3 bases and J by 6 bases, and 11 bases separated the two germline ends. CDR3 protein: CASSQGSGSEAFF. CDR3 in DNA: TGTGCCAGCAGCCAGGGGAGTGGCTCTGAAGCTTTCTTT.

The CDR3 protein is CASSFDGYGYTF. The CDR3 DNA reads TGTGCCAGCAGTTTCGACGGTTATGGCTACACCTTC. The gene calls are TRBV12-3 or TRBV12-4 and TRBJ1-2; D remains unclear. CDR3 length: 12 amino acids. Trimming left V 3 bases short and J 5 bases short, with 7 bases between.

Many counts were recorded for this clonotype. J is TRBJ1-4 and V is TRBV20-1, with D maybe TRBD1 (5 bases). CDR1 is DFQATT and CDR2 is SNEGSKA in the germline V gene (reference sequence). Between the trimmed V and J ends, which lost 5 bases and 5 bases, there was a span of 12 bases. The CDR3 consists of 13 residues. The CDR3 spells CSAFSGKNEKLFF. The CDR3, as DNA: TGCAGTGCTTTCTCAGGGAAGAATGAAAAACTGTTTTTT.

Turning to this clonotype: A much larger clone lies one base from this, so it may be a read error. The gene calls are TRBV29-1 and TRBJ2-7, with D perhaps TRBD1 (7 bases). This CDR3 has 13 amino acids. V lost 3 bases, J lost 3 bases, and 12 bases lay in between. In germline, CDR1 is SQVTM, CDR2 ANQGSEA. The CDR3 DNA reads TGCAGCGTTGAGGACAGGAGGGGCTACGAGCAGTACTTC. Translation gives CSVEDRRGYEQYF.

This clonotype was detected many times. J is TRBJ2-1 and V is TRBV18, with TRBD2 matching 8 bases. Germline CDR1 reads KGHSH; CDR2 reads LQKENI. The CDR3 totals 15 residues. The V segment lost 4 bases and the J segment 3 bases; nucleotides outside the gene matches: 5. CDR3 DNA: TGTGCCAGCTCACTCTCCGCGGGGGGCTACAATGAGCAGTTCTTC. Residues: CASSLSAGGYNEQFF.

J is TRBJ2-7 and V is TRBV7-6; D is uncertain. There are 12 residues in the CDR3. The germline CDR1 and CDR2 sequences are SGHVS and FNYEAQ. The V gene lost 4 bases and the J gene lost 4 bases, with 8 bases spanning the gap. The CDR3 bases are TGTGCCAGCAGCTCCCCTGGATACGAGCAGTACTTC. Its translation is CASSSPGYEQYF.

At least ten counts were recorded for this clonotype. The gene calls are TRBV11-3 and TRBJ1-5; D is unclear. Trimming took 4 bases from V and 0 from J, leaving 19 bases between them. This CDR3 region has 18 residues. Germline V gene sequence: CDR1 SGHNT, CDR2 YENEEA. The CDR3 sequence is CASSSRVGVLYSNQPQHF. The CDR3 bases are TGTGCCAGCAGCTCCCGGGTCGGGGTACTTTATAGCAATCAGCCCCAGCATTTT.

The CDR3 DNA reads as TGTGCCAGCAGCCACCCCTTGGCAGGGGGGTCTATAGATACGCAGTATTTT. Protein sequence: CASSHPLAGGSIDTQYF. This rearrangement joins TRBV7-8 to TRBJ2-3; D might be TRBD1 (7 bases). V dropped 5 bases and J dropped 5 bases, with 23 bases sitting between them. CDR1 is SGHVS and CDR2 is FQNEAQ in the germline V gene. The CDR3 is 17 amino acids. The variable domain in full, with the rest retrieved from reference TRBV7-8 and TRBJ2-3, is GAGVSQSPRYKVAKRGQDVALRCDPISGHVSLFWYQQALGQGPEFLTYFQNEAQLDKSGLPSDRFFAERPEGSVSTLKIQRTQQEDSAVYLCASSHPLAGGSIDTQYFGPGTRLTVL.

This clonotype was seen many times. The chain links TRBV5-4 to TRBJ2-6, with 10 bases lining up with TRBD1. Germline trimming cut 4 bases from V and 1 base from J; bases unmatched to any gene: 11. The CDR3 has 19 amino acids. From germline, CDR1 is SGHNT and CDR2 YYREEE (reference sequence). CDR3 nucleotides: TGTGCCAGCAGCCCTCTGATAGACAGGGGGCTGTCTGGGGCCAACGTCCTGACTTTC. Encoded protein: CASSPLIDRGLSGANVLTF.

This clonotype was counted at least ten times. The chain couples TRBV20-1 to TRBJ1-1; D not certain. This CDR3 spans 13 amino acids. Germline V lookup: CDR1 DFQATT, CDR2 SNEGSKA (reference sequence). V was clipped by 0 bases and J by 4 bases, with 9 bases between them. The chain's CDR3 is CSARDMRATEAFF. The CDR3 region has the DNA TGCAGTGCTAGAGATATGAGGGCCACTGAAGCTTTCTTT.

The CDR3 nucleotides are TGTGCCAGTAGTATTACGGACACCGGGGAGCTGTTTTTT. It yields the protein CASSITDTGELFF. The gene calls are TRBV19 and TRBJ2-2; D ambiguous. The CDR3 is made up of 13 amino acids. Per the germline V gene, CDR1 is LNHDA and CDR2 is SQIVND (reference sequence). Trimming took 3 bases from V and 3 from J, leaving 5 bases between them.

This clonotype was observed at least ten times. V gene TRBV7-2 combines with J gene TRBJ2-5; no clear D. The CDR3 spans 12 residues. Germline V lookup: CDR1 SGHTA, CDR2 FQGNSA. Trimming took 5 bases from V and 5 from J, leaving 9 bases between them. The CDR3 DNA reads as TGTGCCAGCAGCCCGACCGGCGAGACCCAGTACTTC. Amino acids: CASSPTGETQYF.

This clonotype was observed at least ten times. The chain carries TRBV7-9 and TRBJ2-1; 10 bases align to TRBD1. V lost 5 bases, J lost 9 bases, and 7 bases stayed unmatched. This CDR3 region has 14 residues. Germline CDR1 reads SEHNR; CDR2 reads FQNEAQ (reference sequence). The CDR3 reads CASSPGTGAFEQFF. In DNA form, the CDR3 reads TGTGCCAGCAGCCCAGGGACAGGGGCGTTTGAGCAGTTCTTC.

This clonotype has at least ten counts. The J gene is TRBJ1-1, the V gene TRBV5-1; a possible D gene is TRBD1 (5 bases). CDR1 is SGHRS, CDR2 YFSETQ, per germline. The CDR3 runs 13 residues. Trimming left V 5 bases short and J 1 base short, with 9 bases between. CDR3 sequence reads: CASRGEGNTEAFF. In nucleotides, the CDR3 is TGCGCCAGCAGGGGGGAAGGGAACACTGAAGCTTTCTTT. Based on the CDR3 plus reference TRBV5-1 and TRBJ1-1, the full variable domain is KAGVTQTPRYLIKTRGQQVTLSCSPISGHRSVSWYQQTPGQGLQFLFEYFSETQRNKGNFPGRFSGRQFSNSRSEMNVSTLELGDSALYLCASRGEGNTEAFFGQGTRLTVV.

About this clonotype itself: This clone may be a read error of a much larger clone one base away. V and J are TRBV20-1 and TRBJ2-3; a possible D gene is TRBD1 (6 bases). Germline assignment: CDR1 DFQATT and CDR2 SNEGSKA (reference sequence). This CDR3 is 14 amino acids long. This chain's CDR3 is CSAKGVPSTGTQYF. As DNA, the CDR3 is TGCAGTGCTAAGGGGGTCCCTTCCACAGGTACGCAGTATTTT.

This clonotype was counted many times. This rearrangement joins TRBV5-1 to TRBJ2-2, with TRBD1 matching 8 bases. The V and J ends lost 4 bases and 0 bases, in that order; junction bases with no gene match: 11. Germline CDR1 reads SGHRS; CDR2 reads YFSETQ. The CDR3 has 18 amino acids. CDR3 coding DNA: TGCGCCAGCAGCCGGACAGGGTTCGTGACTCCGAACACCGGGGAGCTGTTTTTT. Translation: CASSRTGFVTPNTGELFF. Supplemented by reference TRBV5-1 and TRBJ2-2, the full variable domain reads KAGVTQTPRYLIKTRGQQVTLSCSPISGHRSVSWYQQTPGQGLQFLFEYFSETQRNKGNFPGRFSGRQFSNSRSEMNVSTLELGDSALYLCASSRTGFVTPNTGELFFGEGSRLTVL.